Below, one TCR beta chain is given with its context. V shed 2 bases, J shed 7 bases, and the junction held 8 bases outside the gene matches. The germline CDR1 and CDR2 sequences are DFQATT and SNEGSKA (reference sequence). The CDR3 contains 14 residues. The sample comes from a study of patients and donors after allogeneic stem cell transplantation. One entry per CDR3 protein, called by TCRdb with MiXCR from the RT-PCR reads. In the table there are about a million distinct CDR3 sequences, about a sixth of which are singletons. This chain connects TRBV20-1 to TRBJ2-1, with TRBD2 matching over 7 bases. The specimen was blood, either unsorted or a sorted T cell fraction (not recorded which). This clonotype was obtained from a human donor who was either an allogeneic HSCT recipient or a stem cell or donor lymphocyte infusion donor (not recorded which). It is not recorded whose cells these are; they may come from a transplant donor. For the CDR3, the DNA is TGCAGTGCTAGAAGGCTAGCGGAAATAAATGAGCAGTTCTTC. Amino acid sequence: CSARRLAEINEQFF.